This passage covers 22 T cell receptor beta chains from one sample sequenced in a study of shared clonotypes between healthy human individuals (TCRdb year 2020). CD8 naive samples were obtained by positive selection for CCR7 among CD45RO-negative cells, yielding a CD45RA+CCR7+ population from which TemRA cells were excluded. Receptor libraries were prepared by the immunoSEQ multiplex PCR assay. TCRdb mirrors the immuneACCESS table, restricted to in-frame sequences. Some clones are absent from its copies; in checked studies, under half trace to an unresolved V gene, and the reason for the others is unknown. Across this sample there are roughly 590,000 clones, with nearly 97% seen only once. Of the sample, 0.11% is held by the ten largest clones. Material: naive CD8+ T cells sorted from blood. According to the study, the label for this sample's cell subset or site signals: CD45RA+CCR7+. Every receptor here comes from a woman aged 25-40 years in good health.

The sample holds one count of this clone. The CDR3 DNA reads TGTGCCTGGAGTGTCCTCCCTACAGGGTCGGGCTACAATGAGCAGTTCTTC. It is translated as CAWSVLPTGSGYNEQFF. This chain joins TRBV30 and TRBJ2-1; a possible D gene is TRBD1 (6 bases). Trimming took 0 bases from V and 3 from J, leaving 18 bases between them. Per the germline V gene, CDR1 is GTSNPN and CDR2 is SVGIG (reference sequence). This CDR3 is 17 amino acids long.

The count of this clone is one. The chain has TRBV2 and TRBJ2-7; possibly TRBD1 for D (6 bases). V was clipped by 5 bases and J by 6 bases, with 14 bases between them. CDR3 size: 13 residues. Germline assignment: CDR1 SNHLY and CDR2 FYNNEI. As DNA, the CDR3 is TGTGCCAGCAGTTGGCGACAGGAACGCGAGCAGTACTTC. Translated: CASSWRQEREQYF.

This sequence joins TRBV19 and TRBJ2-1; TRBD2 is a possible D gene (5 bases). CDR3 length equals 14 residues. V gave up 4 bases and J gave up 7 bases, with 14 bases separating them. The germline V gene encodes CDR1 LNHDA and CDR2 SQIVND (reference sequence). CDR3 sequence (DNA): TGTGCCAGTAGTAGCGGGCTCGCGACTAATGAGCAGTTCTTC. This codes for CASSSGLATNEQFF.

V is TRBV25-1 and J is TRBJ1-2; TRBD1 matches at 9 bases. This CDR3 region has 14 residues. Germline V gene data show CDR1 as MGHDK and CDR2 as SYGVNS. V was pared by 5 bases and J by 3 bases, with 4 bases of the junction left unmatched. CDR3 amino acids: CASSIQGAHYGYTF. The CDR3 coding sequence is TGTGCCAGCAGTATACAGGGGGCCCACTATGGCTACACCTTC.

This clone was seen a few times. This chain links TRBV13 with TRBJ1-1; no clear D. The CDR3 has 13 amino acids. Between the trimmed V and J ends, which lost 3 bases and 1 base, there was a span of 6 bases. Germline V gene sequence: CDR1 PRHDT, CDR2 FYEKMQ (reference sequence). The CDR3 region is CASSFPRNTEAFF. The CDR3 coding sequence is TGTGCCAGCAGCTTTCCCCGGAACACTGAAGCTTTCTTT.

J is TRBJ2-5 and V is TRBV7-2, with D possibly being TRBD1 (5 bases). The V end was cut by 5 bases, the J end by 2 bases, with 12 bases between. The CDR3 is made up of 14 amino acids. Germline CDR1 SGHTA, CDR2 FQGNSA. In nucleotides, the CDR3 is TGTGCCAGCAGCCAGGGATTTGGGCAAGAGACCCAGTACTTC. This codes for CASSQGFGQETQYF.

The V and J genes are TRBV9 and TRBJ1-1, with D possibly being TRBD1 (5 bases). V was trimmed by 3 bases and J by 2 bases, leaving 14 bases between them. CDR1 SGDLS and CDR2 YYNGEE come from the germline V gene. The CDR3 sequence is 15 residues long. CDR3 loop: CASSGTGRGNTEAFF. The CDR3 nucleotides are TGTGCCAGCAGCGGGACGGGACGGGGAAACACTGAAGCTTTCTTT.

This chain connects TRBV27 to TRBJ2-7; perhaps TRBD2 as D (6 bases). Germline CDR1 is MNHEY and CDR2 is SMNVEV (reference sequence). The CDR3 totals 14 residues. Deletions cut 5 bases from V and 4 bases from J, with 15 bases between. The chain's CDR3 is CASSPRPGVYEQYF. The CDR3 DNA follows: TGTGCCAGCAGTCCACGCCCGGGGGTTTACGAGCAGTACTTC.

This chain uses TRBV11-1 with TRBJ2-7; D is unclear. This CDR3 is built from 13 residues. Per the germline V gene, CDR1 is SGHAT and CDR2 is FQDESV (reference sequence). V lost 1 base and J lost 3, with 7 bases in between. CDR3 protein: CASSLVEVYEQYF. The DNA of the CDR3 is TGTGCCAGCAGCTTAGTTGAGGTCTACGAGCAGTACTTC.

The table lists this clone with a count of one. The CDR3 sequence is CASGGINTGIGYTF. Here the CDR3 DNA reads TGTGCCAGCGGCGGTATTAATACAGGGATCGGCTACACCTTC. This chain uses TRBV27 with TRBJ1-2, with D perhaps matching TRBD1 (6 bases). CDR1 is MNHEY, CDR2 SMNVEV, per germline (reference sequence). V gave up 8 bases and J gave up 8 bases, with 21 bases separating them. CDR3 length: 14 amino acids.

V gene TRBV29-1 combines with J gene TRBJ2-7; TRBD2 aligns across 12 bases. Germline CDR1 SQVTM, CDR2 ANQGSEA. V lost 3 bases to trimming and J lost 2 bases; unmatched junction nucleotides: 8. This CDR3 is built from 16 residues. The CDR3 coding sequence is TGCAGCGTTGAGGGGGGACTAGCGGGTGTTACCTACGAGCAGTACTTC. Protein: CSVEGGLAGVTYEQYF.

The chain's CDR3 is CASISPRQTSTDTQYF. CDR3 bases: TGTGCCAGCATCAGCCCCCGGCAGACTAGCACAGATACGCAGTATTTT. The chain links TRBV28 to TRBJ2-3; D is ambiguous. Germline V gives CDR1 MDHEN, CDR2 SYDVKM. This CDR3 region has 16 residues. The V gene lost 7 bases and the J gene lost 0 bases, with 17 bases spanning the gap. The full variable domain, with the rest looked up from reference TRBV28 and TRBJ2-3, is DVKVTQSSRYLVKRTGEKVFLECVQDMDHENMFWYRQDPGLGLRLIYFSYDVKMKEKGDIPEGYSVSREKKERFSLILESASTNQTSMYLCASISPRQTSTDTQYFGPGTRLTVL.

This chain links TRBV7-8 with TRBJ1-5; TRBD1 might be the D (5 bases). Per germline, CDR1 SGHVS and CDR2 FQNEAQ. Trimming stripped 2 bases from V and 7 bases from J, with 12 bases between. The CDR3 length is 14 residues. The CDR3 protein is CASSLYGGNQPQHF. As DNA, the CDR3 is TGTGCCAGCAGCTTATATGGGGGGAACCAGCCCCAGCATTTT.

The chain employs TRBV28 and TRBJ2-5; 11 bases match TRBD2. Germline assignment: CDR1 MDHEN and CDR2 SYDVKM. This CDR3 contains 14 residues. The trim removed 5 bases at V and 5 bases at J, leaving 4 bases unmatched. CDR3 residues: CASSVTSGKETQYF. The DNA of the CDR3 is TGTGCCAGCAGTGTGACTAGCGGGAAGGAGACCCAGTACTTC.

This sequence joins TRBV6-1 and TRBJ1-2; 8 bases agree with TRBD1. The CDR3 is 17 residues long. J was trimmed by 4 bases and V by 1 base; bases with no gene match: 11. CDR1 is MNHNS, CDR2 SASEGT, per germline. This CDR3 is CASSEEAATGVIYGYTF. The DNA for the CDR3 is TGTGCCAGCAGTGAAGAGGCCGCGACAGGGGTCATCTATGGCTACACCTTC.

The genes are TRBV7-9 and TRBJ1-2; 11 bases fit TRBD1. The V and J ends lost 5 bases and 3 bases, in that order; junction bases with no gene match: 11. CDR1 is SEHNR, CDR2 FQNEAQ, per germline (reference sequence). The CDR3 consists of 17 residues. The DNA of the CDR3 is TGTGCCAGCAGCCATAAAACTGGACAGGGGGCGTACTATGGCTACACCTTC. It codes for CASSHKTGQGAYYGYTF.

V gene TRBV6-5 combines with J gene TRBJ1-2, with unresolved D. Per the germline V gene, CDR1 is MNHEY and CDR2 is SVGAGI. The germline V and J ends were trimmed by 6 bases and 4 bases, with 18 bases remaining between them. The CDR3 runs 15 residues. The CDR3 DNA reads as TGTGCCAGCAGCCGTCCCGAGGGAGGGTCCTATGGCTACACCTTC. Protein: CASSRPEGGSYGYTF.

The chain has TRBV2 and TRBJ1-4, with D uncertain. The V end was cut by 0 bases, the J end by 5 bases, with 10 bases between. The CDR3 sequence is 15 residues long. CDR1 is SNHLY, CDR2 FYNNEI, per germline. CDR3 coding DNA: TGTGCCAGCAGTGAAGCCCACAGCCTAAATGAAAAACTGTTTTTT. It yields the protein CASSEAHSLNEKLFF.

The chain has TRBV19 and TRBJ1-1, with TRBD1 as a possible D gene (6 bases). Germline CDR1 reads LNHDA; CDR2 reads SQIVND (reference sequence). The CDR3 is 16 amino acids. Trimming left V 4 bases short and J 0 bases short, with 15 bases between. This CDR3 reads CASSTTGLNMNTEAFF. The CDR3 coding sequence is TGTGCCAGTAGTACTACAGGGTTAAATATGAACACTGAAGCTTTCTTT.

The CDR3 sequence: CASSLVYGDLDTGELFF. The CDR3, as DNA: TGTGCCAGCAGCTTAGTTTATGGGGACCTCGACACCGGGGAGCTGTTTTTT. V usage is TRBV11-2 and J usage is TRBJ2-2; either TRBD1 or TRBD2 may fit D (5 bases each). V lost 1 base, J lost 3 bases, and 15 bases lay in between. Germline CDR1 SGHAT, CDR2 FQNNGV. The CDR3 covers 17 residues.

The chain links TRBV2 to TRBJ2-7; TRBD1 matches 9 bases. V was pared by 7 bases and J by 4 bases, with 11 bases of the junction left unmatched. Germline loops: CDR1 SNHLY, CDR2 FYNNEI. The CDR3 runs to 15 residues. This CDR3 reads CASTLPGQGRYEQYF. The CDR3 DNA is TGTGCCAGCACTCTCCCCGGACAGGGGAGGTACGAGCAGTACTTC.

The genes are TRBV19 and TRBJ2-1, with TRBD2 identical over 8 bases. The CDR3 sequence is 16 residues long. V shed 4 bases and J 2 bases; nucleotides not matched to a gene: 7. Germline values: CDR1 LNHDA, CDR2 SQIVND (reference sequence). The CDR3 DNA sequence: TGTGCCAGTAGTAAGGTACGGGGGGGAGCCTACAATGAGCAGTTCTTC. As protein: CASSKVRGGAYNEQFF.